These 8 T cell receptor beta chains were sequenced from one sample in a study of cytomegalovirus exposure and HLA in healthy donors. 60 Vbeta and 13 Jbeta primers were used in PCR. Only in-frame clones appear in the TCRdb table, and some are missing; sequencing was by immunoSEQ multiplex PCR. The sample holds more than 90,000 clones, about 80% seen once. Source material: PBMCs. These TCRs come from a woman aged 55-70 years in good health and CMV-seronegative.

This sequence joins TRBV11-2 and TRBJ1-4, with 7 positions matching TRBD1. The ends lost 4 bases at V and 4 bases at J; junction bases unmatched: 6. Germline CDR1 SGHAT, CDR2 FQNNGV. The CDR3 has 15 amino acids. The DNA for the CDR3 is TGTGCCAGCAGCTCCATAGGGGGCGGTAATGAAAAACTGTTTTTT. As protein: CASSSIGGGNEKLFF.

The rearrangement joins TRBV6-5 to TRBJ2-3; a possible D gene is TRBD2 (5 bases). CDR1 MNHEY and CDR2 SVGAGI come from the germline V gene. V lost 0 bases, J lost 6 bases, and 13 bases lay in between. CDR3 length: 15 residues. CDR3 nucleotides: TGTGCCAGCAGTTACTCAAGCGGCCCAAGGGATACGCAGTATTTT. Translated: CASSYSSGPRDTQYF.

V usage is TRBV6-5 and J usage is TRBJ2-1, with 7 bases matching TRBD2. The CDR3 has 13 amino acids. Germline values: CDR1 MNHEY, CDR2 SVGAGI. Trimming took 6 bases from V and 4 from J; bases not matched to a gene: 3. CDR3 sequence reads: CASSGLGYNEQFF. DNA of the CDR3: TGTGCCAGCAGCGGACTAGGGTACAATGAGCAGTTCTTC.

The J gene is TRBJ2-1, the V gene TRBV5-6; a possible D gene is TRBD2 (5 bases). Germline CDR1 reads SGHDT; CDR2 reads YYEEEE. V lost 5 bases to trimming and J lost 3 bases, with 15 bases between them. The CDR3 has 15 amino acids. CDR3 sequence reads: CASSWRQRNYNEQFF. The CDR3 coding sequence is TGTGCCAGCAGTTGGCGGCAGCGGAACTACAATGAGCAGTTCTTC.

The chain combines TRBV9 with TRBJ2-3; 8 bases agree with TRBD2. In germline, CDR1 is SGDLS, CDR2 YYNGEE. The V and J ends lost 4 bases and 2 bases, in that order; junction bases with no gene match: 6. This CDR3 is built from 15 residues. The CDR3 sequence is CASSPTSGPTDTQYF. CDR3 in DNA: TGTGCCAGCAGCCCAACTAGCGGACCCACAGATACGCAGTATTTT.

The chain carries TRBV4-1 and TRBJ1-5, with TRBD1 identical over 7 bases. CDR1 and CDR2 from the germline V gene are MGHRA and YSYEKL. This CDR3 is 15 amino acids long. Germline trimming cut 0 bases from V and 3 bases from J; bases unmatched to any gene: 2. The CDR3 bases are TGCGCCAGCAGCCAAGATACAGGGGCCAATCAGCCCCAGCATTTT. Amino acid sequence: CASSQDTGANQPQHF.

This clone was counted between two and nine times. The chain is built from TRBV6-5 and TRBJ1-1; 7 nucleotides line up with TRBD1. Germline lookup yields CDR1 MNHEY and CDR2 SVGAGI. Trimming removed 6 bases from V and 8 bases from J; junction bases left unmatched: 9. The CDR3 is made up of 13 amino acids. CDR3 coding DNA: TGTGCCAGCAGCGACAGGGTTTGGTCCGAAGCTTTCTTT. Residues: CASSDRVWSEAFF.

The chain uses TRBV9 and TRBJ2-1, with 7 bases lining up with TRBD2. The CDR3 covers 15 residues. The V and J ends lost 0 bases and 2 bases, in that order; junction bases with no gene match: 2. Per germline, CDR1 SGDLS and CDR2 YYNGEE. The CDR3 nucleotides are TGTGCCAGCAGCGTAGGGGCGGGAGCCTACAATGAGCAGTTCTTC. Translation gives CASSVGAGAYNEQFF.